This T cell receptor (beta chain) appears in the sequencing data of a study of vaccination and CD4 T cells after COVID-19. Study as a whole: Subjects got two shots of BNT162b2 or mRNA-1273 vaccine. Cells were stimulated with overlapping spike peptides from SARS-CoV-2, HCoV-NL63, HCoV-OC43 and HCoV-229E. Post-vaccine specimens were obtained a median approximately 70 days after dose two (range 14 to 241). Study conclusions and caveats: From about 20 to 38, the median of SARS-CoV-2-reactive clonotypes rose without reaching significance.

The CDR3 consists of 16 residues. V lost 7 bases to trimming and J lost 5 bases, with 18 bases between them. The V gene's germline CDR1 is SNHLY and CDR2 FYNNEI. As for this clonotype: What it binds is not known.

An Oncomine TCR Beta short-read assay was used to sequence the DNA from cultured CD4+ T cells. Using its own MiXCR run on the PCR reads, TCRdb lists one record per CDR3 protein. Among 24,000 or so distinct CDR3 sequences listed, under 70% were seen once. Treatment indicated: roughly 11-day PBMC culture with coronavirus spike peptide pools or control peptides (ViraFEST assay). The V call is TRBV2, the J call TRBJ1-6; tentatively, D is TRBD1 (6 bases). Sequenced material: CD4+ T cells from blood, cultured in vitro. The sequence derives from a human donor who had recovered from COVID-19. CDR3 coding DNA: TGTGCCAGCACAACGAAGGGGACACTGAATAATTCACCCCTCCACTTT. It translates to CASTTKGTLNNSPLHF. Full variable domain (outside the CDR3, taken from reference TRBV2 and TRBJ1-6): EPEVTQTPSHQVTQMGQEVILRCVPISNHLYFYWYRQILGQKVEFLVSFYNNEISEKSEIFDDQFSVERPDGSNFTLKIRSTKLEDSAMYFCASTTKGTLNNSPLHFGNGTRLTVT.